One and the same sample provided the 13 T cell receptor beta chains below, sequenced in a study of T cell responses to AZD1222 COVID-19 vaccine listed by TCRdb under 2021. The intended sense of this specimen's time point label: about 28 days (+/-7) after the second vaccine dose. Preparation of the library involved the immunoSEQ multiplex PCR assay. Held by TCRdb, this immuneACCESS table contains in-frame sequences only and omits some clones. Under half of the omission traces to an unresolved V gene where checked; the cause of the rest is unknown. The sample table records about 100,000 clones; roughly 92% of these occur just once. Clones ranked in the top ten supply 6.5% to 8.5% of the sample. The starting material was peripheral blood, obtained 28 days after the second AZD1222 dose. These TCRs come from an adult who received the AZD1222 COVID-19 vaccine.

CDR3 sequence reads: CASSADRAYEQYF. The CDR3 nucleotides read TGCGCCAGCAGTGCGGACAGGGCCTACGAGCAGTACTTC. This rearrangement joins TRBV5-1 to TRBJ2-7; 8 bases match TRBD1. The CDR3 length is 13 residues. The junction had 3 bases not matched to a gene; V was cut back by 5 bases and J by 2 bases. The V gene's germline CDR1 is SGHRS and CDR2 YFSETQ.

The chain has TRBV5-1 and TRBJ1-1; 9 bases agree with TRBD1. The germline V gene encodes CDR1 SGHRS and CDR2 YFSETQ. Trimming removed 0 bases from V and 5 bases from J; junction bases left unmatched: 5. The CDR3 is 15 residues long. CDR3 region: CASSLAGQGRTEAFF. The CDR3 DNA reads TGCGCCAGCAGCTTGGCCGGACAGGGGAGAACTGAAGCTTTCTTT.

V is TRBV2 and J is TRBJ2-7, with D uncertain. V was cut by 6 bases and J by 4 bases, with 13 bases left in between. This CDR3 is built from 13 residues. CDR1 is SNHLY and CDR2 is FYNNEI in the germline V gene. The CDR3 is CASRQSYLYEQYF. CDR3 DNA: TGTGCCAGCAGACAATCGTATTTGTACGAGCAGTACTTC.

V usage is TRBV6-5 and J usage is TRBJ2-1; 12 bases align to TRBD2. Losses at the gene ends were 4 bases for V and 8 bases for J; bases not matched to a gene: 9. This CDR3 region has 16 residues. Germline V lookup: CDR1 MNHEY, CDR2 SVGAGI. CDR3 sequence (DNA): TGTGCCAGCAGTTCGCCGACTAGCGGGAGTAGGGATGAGCAGTTCTTC. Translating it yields CASSSPTSGSRDEQFF.

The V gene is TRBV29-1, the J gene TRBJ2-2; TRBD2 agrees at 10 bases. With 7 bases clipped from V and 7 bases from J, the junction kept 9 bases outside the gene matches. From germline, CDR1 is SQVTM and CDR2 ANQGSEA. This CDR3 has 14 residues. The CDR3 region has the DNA TGCAGCGCACGGACTAGCGGTGGCGGCGGGGAGCTGTTTTTT. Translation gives CSARTSGGGGELFF.

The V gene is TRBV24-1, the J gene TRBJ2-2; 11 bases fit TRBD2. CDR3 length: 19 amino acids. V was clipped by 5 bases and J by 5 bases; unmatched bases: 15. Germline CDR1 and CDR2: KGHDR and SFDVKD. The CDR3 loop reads CATSASWLAGGMETGELFF. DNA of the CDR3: TGTGCCACCAGTGCCTCGTGGCTAGCGGGAGGTATGGAAACCGGGGAGCTGTTTTTT.

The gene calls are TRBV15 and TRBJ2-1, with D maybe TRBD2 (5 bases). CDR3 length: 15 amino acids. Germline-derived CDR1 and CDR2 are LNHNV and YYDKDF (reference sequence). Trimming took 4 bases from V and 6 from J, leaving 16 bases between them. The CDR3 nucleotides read TGTGCCACCAGCACGGCGGGCCCCTCGGGCAATGAGCAGTTCTTC. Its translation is CATSTAGPSGNEQFF.

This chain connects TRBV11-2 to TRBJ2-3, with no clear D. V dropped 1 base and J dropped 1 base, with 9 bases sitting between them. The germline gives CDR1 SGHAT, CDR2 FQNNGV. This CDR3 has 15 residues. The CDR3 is CASSLVVWGTDTQYF. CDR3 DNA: TGTGCCAGCAGCTTAGTCGTGTGGGGCACAGATACGCAGTATTTT.

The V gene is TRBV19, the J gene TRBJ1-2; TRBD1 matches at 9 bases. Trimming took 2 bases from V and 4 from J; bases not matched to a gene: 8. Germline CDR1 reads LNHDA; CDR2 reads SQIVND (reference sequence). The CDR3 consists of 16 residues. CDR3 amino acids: CASSIRSGQGGYGYTF. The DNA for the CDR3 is TGTGCCAGTAGTATACGGTCGGGACAGGGAGGCTATGGCTACACCTTC.

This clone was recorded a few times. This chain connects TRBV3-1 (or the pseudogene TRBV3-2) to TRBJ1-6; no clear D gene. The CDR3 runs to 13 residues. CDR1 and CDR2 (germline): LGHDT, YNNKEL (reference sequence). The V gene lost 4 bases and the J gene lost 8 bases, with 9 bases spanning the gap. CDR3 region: CASSRLGDSPLHF. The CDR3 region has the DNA TGTGCCAGCAGCCGCCTGGGCGATTCACCCCTCCACTTT.

The CDR3 spells CASSLQGARETQYF. CDR3 DNA: TGTGCCAGCAGCTTACAAGGGGCTCGTGAGACCCAGTACTTC. The rearrangement uses TRBV7-2 and TRBJ2-5; possibly TRBD1 for D (5 bases). CDR3 length: 14 residues. In germline, CDR1 is SGHTA, CDR2 FQGNSA. The V end was cut by 2 bases, the J end by 5 bases, with 12 bases between.

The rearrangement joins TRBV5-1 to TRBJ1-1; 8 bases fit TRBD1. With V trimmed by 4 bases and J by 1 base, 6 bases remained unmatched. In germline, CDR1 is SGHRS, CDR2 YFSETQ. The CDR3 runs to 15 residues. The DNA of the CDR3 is TGCGCCAGCAGCGGGGGGGACAGGCAGAACACTGAAGCTTTCTTT. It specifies CASSGGDRQNTEAFF.

CDR3 bases: TGTGCCAGCAGTTCCAGACTAGCGGGAGGCAGAGATACGCAGTATTTT. Protein sequence: CASSSRLAGGRDTQYF. The chain joins TRBV6-5 to TRBJ2-3, with TRBD2 identical over 13 bases. There are 16 residues in the CDR3. After removal of 4 bases from V and 5 bases from J, the junction contained 6 bases not matched to a gene. Germline values: CDR1 MNHEY, CDR2 SVGAGI.